Presented here are 19 T cell receptor beta chains from one specimen sequenced in a study of blood T cells in healthy people across ages. Combining a sample-barcoded 5' primer with a J-beta primer mix, a second PCR ran for about 7 to 12 cycles. TCRdb re-called the 5' RACE reads with MiXCR, one entry per CDR3 protein. The sample consists of approximately 670,000 distinct CDR3 sequences, roughly 43% of them appearing once. Sequenced input: blood. These receptors all stem from a man older than 75 in good health.

The V and J genes are TRBV21-1 and TRBJ2-5; the table gives TRBD2 as D, unverified against the DNA. TRBV21-1 counts as a pseudogene. The CDR3 has 15 residues. The DNA for the CDR3 is TGTGCCAGCAGCAATCCGGGAGGGCCCCAGGAGACCCAGTACTTC. It specifies CASSNPGGPQETQYF.

The rearrangement joins TRBV11-2 to TRBJ2-3; D is ambiguous. The germline V gene encodes CDR1 SGHAT and CDR2 FQNNGV. Trimming pared 6 bases from V and 3 bases from J, leaving 13 bases between. The length of the CDR3 is 14 residues. In DNA, the CDR3 is TGTGCCAGCAGAAATGGTCCGATTACAGATACGCAGTATTTT. As protein: CASRNGPITDTQYF.

This clonotype occurred a few times. CDR3 DNA: TGTGCCAGCAGCCAACCCGGCAGGTATGGCTACACCTTC. Encoded protein: CASSQPGRYGYTF. The gene calls are TRBV11-2 and TRBJ1-2; D is unresolved. This CDR3 is 13 amino acids long. The ends were cut back, 5 bases at V and 5 bases at J, with 12 bases in the middle. Germline CDR1 and CDR2: SGHAT and FQNNGV.

Regarding this clonotype: Given a much more abundant clone one base away, this may be a read error. V and J are TRBV29-1 and TRBJ1-2, with a possible D match to TRBD1 (5 bases). V was trimmed by 7 bases and J by 5 bases, leaving 14 bases between them. The CDR3 sequence is 12 residues long. CDR1 and CDR2 from the germline V gene are SQVTM and ANQGSEA. CDR3 residues: CSAVEQVYGYTF. Written as DNA, the CDR3 is TGCAGCGCTGTTGAACAGGTGTATGGCTACACCTTC.

This chain joins TRBV6-4 and TRBJ2-3; D is uncertain. Per germline, CDR1 MRHNA and CDR2 SNTAGT. This CDR3 contains 13 residues. Trimming took 4 bases from V and 5 from J, leaving 10 bases between them. The chain's CDR3 is CASSVRSEDTQYF. In nucleotides, the CDR3 is TGTGCCAGCAGTGTGCGCAGCGAAGATACGCAGTATTTT.

This clonotype has just a few counts. The genes are TRBV29-1 and TRBJ2-7; D is undetermined. V lost 7 bases and J 2 bases, leaving 15 bases between the germline ends. This CDR3 spans 13 amino acids. Germline V lookup: CDR1 SQVTM, CDR2 ANQGSEA. The CDR3 sequence is CSAARPPAYEQYF. The CDR3 DNA reads as TGCAGCGCCGCCCGGCCGCCCGCCTACGAGCAGTACTTC.

The V and J genes are TRBV4-1 and TRBJ1-1; D possibly corresponds to TRBD1 (5 bases). With 3 bases removed from V and 1 base from J, the gap between germline ends came to 6 bases. The CDR3 spans 13 residues. Per the germline V gene, CDR1 is MGHRA and CDR2 is YSYEKL. The CDR3 nucleotides read TGCGCCAGCAGCCAGACAGAGAACACTGAAGCTTTCTTT. It encodes CASSQTENTEAFF.

This clonotype was seen more than once but under ten times. The chain is built from TRBV7-9 and TRBJ2-3, with D perhaps assigned TRBD1 or TRBD2 (5 bases each). V was pared by 5 bases and J by 9 bases, with 12 bases between. The CDR3 runs 12 residues. The germline V gene encodes CDR1 SEHNR and CDR2 FQNEAQ (reference sequence). The CDR3 DNA sequence: TGTGCCAGCAGCACCTCAGGGAGCACGCAGTATTTT. The encoded protein is CASSTSGSTQYF.

This clonotype was found many times. CDR3 nucleotides: TGTGCCAGCTCACAACAACAACCGGGACAGGGTCCCTACGAGCAGTACTTC. The encoded protein is CASSQQQPGQGPYEQYF. The chain is built from TRBV18 and TRBJ2-7; 9 nucleotides line up with TRBD1. The V gene end was trimmed by 4 bases and the J gene end by 2 bases; junction bases not matched to a gene: 12. The CDR3 has 17 amino acids. Germline loops: CDR1 KGHSH, CDR2 LQKENI.

This chain links TRBV15 with TRBJ2-7, with unresolved D. The CDR3 length is 16 residues. Germline V lookup: CDR1 LNHNV, CDR2 YYDKDF (reference sequence). Trimming stripped 2 bases from V and 3 bases from J, with 17 bases between. The CDR3 reads CATSRKAGGMFYEQYF. DNA of the CDR3: TGTGCCACCAGCAGAAAAGCCGGCGGTATGTTCTACGAGCAGTACTTC.

Of note for this clonotype: This may be a read error, as it is one base from a much larger clone. The rearrangement links TRBV28 to TRBJ2-1, with TRBD1 identical over 10 bases. Germline trimming cut 6 bases from V and 5 bases from J; bases unmatched to any gene: 7. The germline CDR1 and CDR2 sequences are MDHEN and SYDVKM. This CDR3 has 15 amino acids. The CDR3 spells CASRRGQGSNNEQFF. CDR3 bases: TGTGCCAGCAGAAGGGGACAGGGGAGCAACAATGAGCAGTTCTTC.

The CDR3, as DNA: TGCAGCGCCCTTTTGTTGAATGAGCAGTACTTC. Encoded protein: CSALLLNEQYF. The chain recombines TRBV29-1 with TRBJ2-5; D is ambiguous. Trimming took 7 bases from V and 11 from J, leaving 17 bases between them. Per the germline V gene, CDR1 is SQVTM and CDR2 is ANQGSEA. The CDR3 contains 11 residues. The complete variable domain, with remaining parts taken from reference TRBV29-1 and TRBJ2-5, reads SAVISQKPSRDICQRGTSLTIQCQVDSQVTMMFWYRQQPGQSLTLIATANQGSEATYESGFVIDKFPISRPNLTFSTLTVSNMSPEDSSIYLCSALLLNEQYFGPGTRLLVL.

The chain uses TRBV3-1 and TRBJ2-1; D may be TRBD1 or TRBD2 (5 bases each). Germline V gene sequence: CDR1 LGHDT, CDR2 YNNKEL (reference sequence). The CDR3 has 15 residues. Trimming stripped 3 bases from V and 13 bases from J, with 22 bases between. CDR3 sequence: CASSHSPGRSQTQFF. In DNA form, the CDR3 reads TGTGCCAGCAGCCATTCCCCGGGACGCTCGCAGACCCAGTTCTTC.

The chain recombines TRBV30 with TRBJ1-1, with a tentative D call TRBD1 (6 bases). Per the germline V gene, CDR1 is GTSNPN and CDR2 is SVGIG (reference sequence). Deletions cut 3 bases from V and 5 bases from J, with 13 bases between. The CDR3 spans 13 residues. This CDR3 is CAWRSQGITEAFF. In DNA, the CDR3 is TGTGCCTGGAGGTCGCAGGGGATAACTGAAGCTTTCTTT.

The CDR3 bases are TGTGCCAGCAGCTGGGGACAGGGCTCGGATACGCAGTATTTT. Translating gives CASSWGQGSDTQYF. The genes are TRBV11-3 and TRBJ2-3, with TRBD1 matching over 9 bases. In germline, CDR1 is SGHNT, CDR2 YENEEA. CDR3 length equals 14 residues. Germline trimming cut 4 bases from V and 6 bases from J; bases unmatched to any gene: 5.

Notes on this clonotype: A read error may be the cause here, since a much bigger clone is one base away. The J gene is TRBJ2-3, the V gene TRBV20-1; tentatively, D is TRBD2 (5 bases). Trimming removed 6 bases from V and 8 bases from J, with 12 bases in between. Germline V gives CDR1 DFQATT, CDR2 SNEGSKA (reference sequence). The CDR3 sequence is 11 residues long. CDR3 loop: CSALRTGTQYF. CDR3 sequence (DNA): TGCAGTGCCCTAAGGACTGGTACGCAGTATTTT.

The chain has TRBV7-2 and TRBJ2-7; D might be TRBD1 or TRBD2, each matching 6 bases. Trimming left V 5 bases short and J 12 bases short, with 17 bases between. The CDR3 spans 12 residues. CDR1 and CDR2 (germline): SGHTA, FQGNSA. DNA for the CDR3: TGTGCCAGCAGCGAATTCCTAGGGGGGCTGTACTTC. Residues: CASSEFLGGLYF. Drawing the rest from reference TRBV7-2 and TRBJ2-7, the complete variable domain is GAGVSQSPSNKVTEKGKDVELRCDPISGHTALYWYRQSLGQGLEFLIYFQGNSAPDKSGLPSDRFSAERTGGSVSTLTIQRTQQEDSAVYLCASSEFLGGLYFGPGTRLTVT.

The chain employs TRBV5-1 and TRBJ1-2, with unresolved D. The CDR3 covers 15 residues. The germline V gene has CDR1 SGHRS and CDR2 YFSETQ. V was cut by 1 base and J by 4 bases, with 14 bases left in between. The CDR3 spells CASSLLALPPYGYTF. Written as DNA, the CDR3 is TGCGCCAGCAGCTTGTTGGCGCTCCCTCCCTATGGCTACACCTTC.

V and J are TRBV29-1 and TRBJ1-1; TRBD1 agrees at 8 bases. The CDR3 sequence is 14 residues long. Germline values: CDR1 SQVTM, CDR2 ANQGSEA. Trimming removed 5 bases from V and 1 base from J; junction bases left unmatched: 6. The CDR3 DNA sequence: TGCAGCGTTCGCACAGGGGGAACGAACACTGAAGCTTTCTTT. This encodes CSVRTGGTNTEAFF. The variable domain in full, completed from reference TRBV29-1 and TRBJ1-1, reads SAVISQKPSRDICQRGTSLTIQCQVDSQVTMMFWYRQQPGQSLTLIATANQGSEATYESGFVIDKFPISRPNLTFSTLTVSNMSPEDSSIYLCSVRTGGTNTEAFFGQGTRLTVV.